This T cell receptor (beta chain) is drawn from a study of PD-L1 blockade in urothelial cancer. The sample's time point: pretreatment peripheral blood. CDR1 SGHRS and CDR2 YFSETQ come from the germline V gene. J gave up 2 bases and V 0 bases, and 0 bases lay outside the gene matches. This CDR3 spans 14 amino acids. Profiled with immunoSEQ multiplex PCR; TCRdb holds only in-frame clones, not every one. The table has about 45,000 clones, approximately 91% seen once. This material consisted of PBMCs, taken around atezolizumab (anti-PD-L1) treatment. The chain carries TRBV5-1 and TRBJ2-7, with 9 bases fitting TRBD1. The source of this sequence is a donor over 35 with urothelial cancer. The CDR3 nucleotides read TGCGCCAGCAGCTTGGGACAGGGGGCCTACGAGCAGTACTTC. Translation: CASSLGQGAYEQYF.